Described below is a single T cell receptor (beta chain) sequence and its context. This clone appeared once. Its cognate antigen has yet to be identified. Per-base quality was not reported, and no clone a single base away is much larger than it. The data were taken from a study of blood T cell repertoires in COVID-19 (dated by TCRdb to the early 2020s). Some background on the complete study: Samples from collaborators originated in the United States, Italy and Spain and spanned both the acute and convalescent phases of COVID-19. The samples were drawn from two sources: the first 160 participants of the ongoing ImmuneRACE study, and 950 to 1,500 subjects contributed by 6 global collaborators. The material from the prospective study consisted of cDNA or gDNA derived from T cells, B-cell-depleted T cells, or PBMCs. Sample metadata almost always included a de-identified subject ID, COVID-19 status, age in years and sex. The dataset comprised deeply sampled blood TCRbeta repertoires from subjects exposed to, actively infected with, or recovered from COVID-19. The repertoires were made available in a free public database intended to serve as a resource for research on the immune response to SARS-CoV-2. HLA class I and class II types, where available, came from metadata supplied by the sample provider rather than from assay-based typing. Overall study results and their limits: Clinical and demographic metadata were provided uncurated, with the amount varying by source and participant.

In Seattle, one collaborating source enrolled patients while the infection was active and tracked those patients longitudinally over the course of disease. Each collaborating institution followed its own protocols to collect whole blood in K2EDTA tubes. Collaborator samples were shipped for TCRbeta analysis as frozen whole blood, isolated PBMCs, or DNA extracted from either sample type. TCRbeta CDR3 regions were amplified from genomic DNA using the immunoSEQ Assay, a bias-controlled multiplex PCR. As for how the authors treated the data: The number of nucleated cells in each sample was estimated by amplification of reference gene primers within the assay. Sequence reads were collapsed and filtered to measure the absolute abundance of every unique TCRbeta CDR3 rearrangement. For each sample, productive Simpson clonality was calculated as the square root of Simpson's diversity index over productive rearrangements. This immuneACCESS table, as held by TCRdb, lists in-frame sequences with V and J called but not all clones. Of the missing ones, under half trace to an unresolved V gene in checked studies; the others have no known cause. V, J and clone size are those of that table, while D and trimming were read from the DNA. Here the sample has about 390,000 clones; around 87% occur a single time. Jointly, the top ten make up approximately 2.5% of the sample.

The source material was peripheral blood. This sequence was found in a woman in her sixties or seventies with COVID-19, enrolled during active disease.

CDR3 reads: CASSRGGAKSGYTF. The nucleotide sequence is TGTGCCAGCAGCAGAGGGGGCGCGAAGAGTGGCTACACCTTC. The chain couples TRBV5-8 to TRBJ1-2, with TRBD1 matching 7 junction bases. The germline V gene gives CDR1 as SGHTS and CDR2 as YDEGEE. The CDR3 starts with the cysteine, ends with the phenylalanine, and has 14 residues. This entry keeps only the CDR3 DNA: 42 bases, framed from base 1. For this chain, trimming is 4 bases at the V end and 7 bases at the J end, and the number of junction bases without a gene match is 10. Where the CDR3 stops, the reference TRBV5-8 and TRBJ1-2 genes take over; the full variable domain is EAGVTQSPTHLIKTRGQQATLRCSPISGHTSVYWYQQALGLGLQFLLWYDEGEERNRGNFPPRFSGRQFPNYSSELNVNALELEDSALYLCASSRGGAKSGYTFGSGTRLTVV.